Listed here are 12 T cell receptor beta chains from one sample, sequenced in a study of T cells in localized non-small cell lung cancer. The data were produced by immunoSEQ multiplex PCR, yet TCRdb's version contains in-frame clones alone and is incomplete. Of fewer than 30,000 clones in the sample, about 90% were seen once. Source: peripheral blood, taken before any cancer treatment. The source of these receptors is a woman between 40 and 69 years old with stage I lung adenocarcinoma.

The chain is built from TRBV7-3 and TRBJ1-5, with D hard to call. Trimming removed 5 bases from V and 6 bases from J, with 2 bases in between. The germline gives CDR1 SGHTA, CDR2 FQGTGA. The CDR3 contains 10 residues. The CDR3 DNA reads TGTGCCAGCAGCGCTCAGCCCCAGCATTTT. Translating gives CASSAQPQHF.

This clone appeared a single time. The CDR3 loop is CASSPGTGSSYNEQFF. CDR3 coding DNA: TGCGCCAGCAGCCCTGGGACAGGGAGCTCCTACAATGAGCAGTTCTTC. The genes are TRBV4-3 and TRBJ2-1, with TRBD1 matching over 9 bases. Looked up from germline, CDR1 is LGHNA and CDR2 is YSLEER. The length of the CDR3 is 16 residues. J lost 0 bases, V lost 4 bases, and 4 bases had no gene match.

CDR3 protein: CASSVQQEDEQFF. The CDR3 coding sequence is TGTGCCAGTAGTGTACAACAGGAGGATGAGCAGTTCTTC. V is TRBV19 and J is TRBJ2-1, with D tentatively TRBD1 or TRBD2 (5 bases each). The CDR3 spans 13 residues. V gave up 5 bases and J gave up 8 bases, with 13 bases separating them. CDR1 and CDR2 from the germline V gene are LNHDA and SQIVND (reference sequence).

This rearrangement joins TRBV9 to TRBJ1-3, with D hard to call. The CDR3 is made up of 14 amino acids. Trimming stripped 0 bases from V and 4 bases from J, with 8 bases between. Germline assignment: CDR1 SGDLS and CDR2 YYNGEE. In DNA form, the CDR3 reads TGTGCCAGCAGCGTAGGAGGGTTCGGAAACACCATATATTTT. Protein: CASSVGGFGNTIYF.

This chain links TRBV21-1 with TRBJ1-1; the table's D call, TRBD1, has no DNA check behind it. TRBV21-1 is a listed pseudogene. The CDR3 consists of 16 residues. As DNA, the CDR3 is TGTGCCAGCAGTTGCGAGGGGGCGGTAAGGAACACTGAAGCTTTCTTT. Protein sequence: CASSCEGAVRNTEAFF.

This clone occurred once. V is TRBV4-1 and J is TRBJ2-1, with D unclear. CDR3 length equals 15 residues. Per germline, CDR1 MGHRA and CDR2 YSYEKL. V was shortened by 4 bases and J by 2 bases, with 12 bases between the two germline ends. CDR3 nucleotides: TGCGCCAGCAGCCTGGCACCTCCCACCTACAATGAGCAGTTCTTC. This encodes CASSLAPPTYNEQFF.

The table lists this clone with a count of one. The genes are TRBV5-1 and TRBJ2-3; D is possibly TRBD2 (6 bases). The CDR3 has 14 amino acids. Germline CDR1 reads SGHRS; CDR2 reads YFSETQ. V was clipped by 5 bases and J by 6 bases, with 16 bases between them. The CDR3 sequence is CASSSTGAADTQYF. The CDR3 bases are TGCGCCAGCAGTTCGACGGGAGCAGCGGATACGCAGTATTTT.

J is TRBJ2-1 and V is TRBV7-3; D possibly corresponds to TRBD2 (5 bases). V gave up 8 bases and J gave up 8 bases, with 16 bases separating them. This CDR3 has 13 residues. Germline-derived CDR1 and CDR2 are SGHTA and FQGTGA. CDR3: CASSLGVVHEQFF. CDR3 nucleotides: TGTGCCAGCTCCCTCGGGGTGGTCCATGAGCAGTTCTTC.

The rearrangement links TRBV4-3 to TRBJ1-1, with D unclear. This CDR3 contains 14 residues. Trimming shortened V by 3 bases and J by 3 bases, and 11 bases separated the two germline ends. The V gene's germline CDR1 is LGHNA and CDR2 YSLEER. The CDR3 nucleotides read TGCGCCAGCAGCCAGGACCCCCAGTACACTGAAGCTTTCTTT. Residues: CASSQDPQYTEAFF.

The chain uses TRBV7-2 and TRBJ1-1, with D perhaps matching TRBD1 (5 bases). The CDR3 spans 11 residues. V was trimmed by 7 bases and J by 4 bases, leaving 7 bases between them. Germline lookup yields CDR1 SGHTA and CDR2 FQGNSA. CDR3 DNA sequence: TGTGCCAGCAACGGGGGCACTGAAGCTTTCTTT. Translated: CASNGGTEAFF.

The rearrangement joins TRBV9 to TRBJ2-3, with D possibly TRBD2 on 7 matching bases. The V end was cut by 0 bases, the J end by 5 bases, with 13 bases between. The CDR3 has 15 residues. The V gene's germline CDR1 is SGDLS and CDR2 YYNGEE. CDR3 bases: TGTGCCAGCAGCGTAGTCGGGGGGCAGGGAGATACGCAGTATTTT. Encoded protein: CASSVVGGQGDTQYF.

This clone was picked up a small number of times. This rearrangement joins TRBV2 to TRBJ2-7; TRBD1 agrees at 10 bases. This CDR3 comprises 14 residues. Trimming removed 7 bases from V and 3 bases from J; junction bases left unmatched: 6. Per germline, CDR1 SNHLY and CDR2 FYNNEI. In nucleotides, the CDR3 is TGTGCCAGCAAGTCAGGGACAGGGGTCTACGAGCAGTACTTC. Its protein product is CASKSGTGVYEQYF.